One sample yielded the 26 T cell receptor beta chains listed below, sequenced in a study of T cell responses to AZD1222 COVID-19 vaccine. Here immunoSEQ multiplex PCR was the method, and the copy in TCRdb shows in-frame clones only, minus some. The repertoire has 100,000 to 120,000 clones, approximately 92% of them found once; the top ten carry approximately 2.7%. The material was peripheral blood, obtained 28 days after the second AZD1222 dose. The source is an adult who received the AZD1222 COVID-19 vaccine.

The gene calls are TRBV10-2 and TRBJ1-2; 8 bases are shared with TRBD1. CDR3 length: 13 amino acids. V was clipped by 8 bases and J by 2 bases; unmatched bases: 4. CDR1 is WSHSY and CDR2 is SAAADI in the germline V gene. CDR3 amino acids: CASAGGLNYGYTF. The CDR3 nucleotides read TGCGCCAGCGCAGGGGGCTTGAACTATGGCTACACCTTC.

The chain combines TRBV5-1 with TRBJ2-2; TRBD2 matches 11 bases. Germline V gene sequence: CDR1 SGHRS, CDR2 YFSETQ. The CDR3 is made up of 15 amino acids. Unmatched junction bases numbered 8, after V lost 7 bases and J lost 6 bases. In DNA, the CDR3 is TGCGCCAGCGGCCCCCCTAGCGGGGGGCCCGGGGAGCTGTTTTTT. This codes for CASGPPSGGPGELFF.

The V call is TRBV7-9, the J call TRBJ2-2, with D hard to call. CDR3 length equals 14 residues. V gave up 2 bases and J gave up 3 bases, with 7 bases separating them. The germline V gene encodes CDR1 SEHNR and CDR2 FQNEAQ (reference sequence). The CDR3 protein is CASSLLADTGELFF. The CDR3 DNA is TGTGCCAGCAGCTTATTGGCAGACACCGGGGAGCTGTTTTTT.

The chain links TRBV11-1 to TRBJ1-1, with D unresolved. CDR3 length: 13 amino acids. Trimming removed 2 bases from V and 0 bases from J, with 4 bases in between. CDR1 and CDR2 (germline): SGHAT, FQDESV (reference sequence). CDR3 protein: CASSLFLNTEAFF. The CDR3 nucleotides are TGTGCCAGCAGCTTATTTCTGAACACTGAAGCTTTCTTT.

This chain links TRBV19 with TRBJ1-5, with D perhaps matching TRBD1 (6 bases). Per germline, CDR1 LNHDA and CDR2 SQIVND (reference sequence). This CDR3 is 15 amino acids long. V was cut by 6 bases and J by 3 bases, with 15 bases left in between. The CDR3: CASRNRRGPNQPQHF. The CDR3, as DNA: TGTGCCAGTAGGAACCGTCGGGGGCCCAATCAGCCCCAGCATTTT.

The chain recombines TRBV28 with TRBJ2-7, with a tentative D call TRBD1 (5 bases). The V and J ends lost 3 bases and 4 bases respectively, with 37 bases between them. This CDR3 region has 22 residues. Per the germline V gene, CDR1 is MDHEN and CDR2 is SYDVKM. The CDR3 sequence: CASSFPGPRVLSSYQMRYEQYF. The CDR3, as DNA: TGTGCCAGCAGTTTTCCTGGACCCAGGGTCCTTTCATCCTATCAGATGCGTTACGAGCAGTACTTC.

This clone turned up a few times. The rearrangement joins TRBV28 to TRBJ1-1, with D possibly TRBD1 on 6 matching bases. The CDR3 is 14 amino acids. Germline V gives CDR1 MDHEN, CDR2 SYDVKM. Trimming removed 7 bases from V and 4 bases from J, with 16 bases in between. The CDR3 DNA sequence: TGTGCCAGCATTCCCTCTACAGGGCGCACTGAAGCTTTCTTT. This codes for CASIPSTGRTEAFF.

In its sample, this clone was seen a few times. The chain has TRBV19 and TRBJ2-5; TRBD2 aligns across 14 bases. This CDR3 comprises 14 residues. Germline V gives CDR1 LNHDA, CDR2 SQIVND (reference sequence). J was trimmed by 4 bases and V by 10 bases; bases with no gene match: 5. For the CDR3, the DNA is TGTGCCACTGGGGGACTAGCGGGGGCAGAGACCCAGTACTTC. This encodes CATGGLAGAETQYF.

CDR3 coding DNA: TGTGCCAGCAGCCAGAACAGGGTTTATGGCTACACCTTC. Protein product: CASSQNRVYGYTF. The chain has TRBV3-1 (or the pseudogene TRBV3-2) and TRBJ1-2; possibly TRBD1 for D (6 bases). With 3 bases removed from V and 5 bases from J, the gap between germline ends came to 10 bases. Germline V lookup: CDR1 LGHDT, CDR2 YNNKEL (reference sequence). This CDR3 is 13 amino acids long.

J is TRBJ2-7 and V is TRBV20-1; D might be TRBD1 (5 bases). The CDR3 is 11 residues long. CDR1 is DFQATT and CDR2 is SNEGSKA in the germline V gene (reference sequence). Trimming took off 4 bases at V and 9 bases at J, with 13 bases between the two ends. The CDR3 loop is CSATGNDWQYF. The CDR3 DNA reads TGCAGTGCTACAGGGAACGATTGGCAGTACTTC.

A remark on this clone: This specimen includes other DNA sequences encoding the same CDR3. Written as DNA, the CDR3 is TGCGCCAGCAGCTTACGGACAGGGAACACCGGGGAGCTGTTTTTT. As protein: CASSLRTGNTGELFF. The chain joins TRBV5-1 to TRBJ2-2; 7 positions agree with TRBD1. V lost 2 bases to trimming and J lost 1 base; unmatched junction nucleotides: 2. The CDR3 has 15 amino acids. Germline V CDR1 and CDR2: SGHRS, YFSETQ.

The chain uses TRBV28 and TRBJ2-7; D gene uncertain. The CDR3 length is 14 residues. Trimming removed 10 bases from V and 0 bases from J, with 16 bases in between. Germline CDR1 MDHEN, CDR2 SYDVKM. The CDR3 reads CAIGSSPNSYEQYF. The CDR3 DNA follows: TGTGCCATCGGCTCTTCACCGAACTCCTACGAGCAGTACTTC.

The rearrangement links TRBV10-1 to TRBJ1-2; a weak D match, TRBD1 (5 bases). CDR1 and CDR2 from the germline V gene are WNHNN and SYGVQD (reference sequence). The length of the CDR3 is 15 residues. Between the trimmed V and J ends, which lost 6 bases and 8 bases, there was a span of 22 bases. The chain's CDR3 is CASRPEGRPFGGYTF. In nucleotides, the CDR3 is TGCGCCAGCAGACCAGAGGGGCGACCCTTCGGCGGCTACACCTTC.

The V call is TRBV7-8, the J call TRBJ2-7; D not resolved. In germline, CDR1 is SGHVS, CDR2 FQNEAQ. The V end lost 2 bases, the J end lost 0 bases, and 8 bases lay between the germline ends. The CDR3 totals 14 residues. This chain's CDR3 is CASSLIRTSYEQYF. The CDR3 coding sequence is TGTGCCAGCAGCTTAATAAGGACCTCCTACGAGCAGTACTTC. The full variable domain, rest sourced from reference TRBV7-8 and TRBJ2-7, is GAGVSQSPRYKVAKRGQDVALRCDPISGHVSLFWYQQALGQGPEFLTYFQNEAQLDKSGLPSDRFFAERPEGSVSTLKIQRTQQEDSAVYLCASSLIRTSYEQYFGPGTRLTVT.

This chain connects TRBV5-6 to TRBJ1-2; no clear D. The CDR3 extends over 12 amino acids. Germline V gene sequence: CDR1 SGHDT, CDR2 YYEEEE. Trimming stripped 0 bases from V and 4 bases from J, with 4 bases between. The chain's CDR3 is CASSLGIYGYTF. The CDR3 bases are TGTGCCAGCAGCTTGGGAATCTATGGCTACACCTTC.

The chain employs TRBV10-3 and TRBJ1-1, with D hard to call. The CDR3 spans 12 residues. Germline-derived CDR1 and CDR2 are ENHRY and SYGVKD. With 2 bases removed from V and 6 bases from J, the gap between germline ends came to 7 bases. CDR3 region: CAISEGRAEAFF. The CDR3 DNA reads TGTGCCATCAGTGAGGGACGCGCTGAAGCTTTCTTT.

The chain carries TRBV30 and TRBJ1-1; D unresolved. The V gene lost 3 bases and the J gene lost 2 bases, with 7 bases spanning the gap. Germline CDR1 is GTSNPN and CDR2 is SVGIG (reference sequence). This CDR3 spans 12 amino acids. The CDR3 reads CAWSPVNTEAFF. The CDR3 DNA is TGTGCCTGGAGCCCCGTTAACACTGAAGCTTTCTTT.

Written as DNA, the CDR3 is TGCAGCGTTGGTCAGATCTTCACCGGGGAGCTGTTTTTT. This encodes CSVGQIFTGELFF. This chain joins TRBV29-1 and TRBJ2-2, with no clear D. V gave up 4 bases and J gave up 4 bases, with 10 bases separating them. Germline V gene data show CDR1 as SQVTM and CDR2 as ANQGSEA. The CDR3 has 13 residues.

V usage is TRBV10-3 and J usage is TRBJ2-3; 11 bases match TRBD1. The germline CDR1 and CDR2 sequences are ENHRY and SYGVKD. Trimming took 6 bases from V and 5 from J; bases not matched to a gene: 7. The CDR3 loop spans 15 amino acids. The CDR3 spells CAISRGQGAKDTQYF. CDR3 bases: TGTGCCATCAGCAGAGGACAGGGGGCGAAAGATACGCAGTATTTT.

This rearrangement joins TRBV3-1 (or the pseudogene TRBV3-2) to TRBJ1-5; D is uncertain. Germline V gene data show CDR1 as LGHDT and CDR2 as YNNKEL (reference sequence). This CDR3 is 13 amino acids long. V lost 1 base, J lost 5 bases, and 6 bases lay in between. CDR3: CASSQVRDQPQHF. Here the CDR3 DNA reads TGTGCCAGCAGCCAAGTGAGGGATCAGCCCCAGCATTTT.

This chain joins TRBV19 and TRBJ1-3; D is perhaps TRBD1 (6 bases). V was clipped by 5 bases and J by 4 bases, with 12 bases between them. Germline V CDR1 and CDR2: LNHDA, SQIVND (reference sequence). This CDR3 region has 14 residues. CDR3 coding DNA: TGTGCCAGTAGTCGGACAGTAAACGGAAACACCATATATTTT. Residues: CASSRTVNGNTIYF.

This chain uses TRBV5-4 with TRBJ2-7, with 11 positions matching TRBD1. Looked up from germline, CDR1 is SGHNT and CDR2 is YYREEE (reference sequence). The CDR3 length is 13 residues. Losses at the gene ends were 5 bases for V and 5 bases for J; bases not matched to a gene: 3. Here the CDR3 DNA reads TGTGCCAGCAGAAGGACAGGGGGCGACGAGCAGTACTTC. Its protein is CASRRTGGDEQYF.

This clone was observed once. The chain carries TRBV25-1 and TRBJ2-7; D ambiguous. The CDR3 sequence is 13 residues long. V lost 1 base and J lost 6, with 10 bases in between. Per germline, CDR1 MGHDK and CDR2 SYGVNS. In nucleotides, the CDR3 is TGTGCCAGCAGTGAATCCCCTAGGGTCGAGCAGTACTTC. It yields the protein CASSESPRVEQYF.

This chain joins TRBV7-6 and TRBJ2-7; D assignment may be TRBD1 or TRBD2 (5 bases each). The germline gives CDR1 SGHVS, CDR2 FNYEAQ. This CDR3 contains 16 residues. Trimming stripped 2 bases from V and 2 bases from J, with 16 bases between. The CDR3 sequence is CASSLNRDSGTYEQYF. For the CDR3, the DNA is TGTGCCAGCAGCTTAAATCGAGACAGCGGTACCTACGAGCAGTACTTC. The entire variable domain, with the rest obtained from reference TRBV7-6 and TRBJ2-7, is as follows: GAGVSQSPRYKVTKRGQDVALRCDPISGHVSLYWYRQALGQGPEFLTYFNYEAQQDKSGLPNDRFSAERPEGSISTLTIQRTEQRDSAMYRCASSLNRDSGTYEQYFGPGTRLTVT.

This clone rates as medium-sized. The gene calls are TRBV27 and TRBJ1-2; 10 nucleotides align to TRBD1. The CDR3 contains 14 residues. V was pared by 8 bases and J by 7 bases, with 10 bases of the junction left unmatched. Germline loops: CDR1 MNHEY, CDR2 SMNVEV (reference sequence). In DNA, the CDR3 is TGTGCCAGCCACCGACAGGGGGCGATTTCTGGCTACACCTTC. Translated, it gives CASHRQGAISGYTF.

The sample holds one count of this clone. This chain links TRBV6-5 with TRBJ1-4; a possible D gene is TRBD1 (5 bases). V lost 4 bases, J lost 7 bases, and 10 bases lay in between. Germline CDR1 is MNHEY and CDR2 is SVGAGI. The CDR3 is made up of 13 amino acids. CDR3 residues: CASSWGRGEKLFF. Here the CDR3 DNA reads TGTGCCAGCAGTTGGGGACGGGGTGAAAAACTGTTTTTT.